The 25 T cell receptor beta chains below were found in one sample sequenced in a study of cytomegalovirus exposure and HLA in healthy donors. The protocol was immunoSEQ multiplex PCR, while the TCRdb copy is restricted to in-frame clones and leaves out a portion. The sample carries 200,000 to 250,000 clones, around 86% recorded once. What was sequenced was PBMCs. These TCRs come from a woman between 18 and 29 years old in good health and CMV-seropositive.

The chain has TRBV4-1 and TRBJ2-1, with 11 bases identical to TRBD2. CDR3 length: 16 residues. Germline assignment: CDR1 MGHRA and CDR2 YSYEKL. Losses at the gene ends were 1 base for V and 9 bases for J; bases not matched to a gene: 8. This CDR3 reads CASSQVTSGSNLEQFF. CDR3 nucleotide sequence: TGCGCCAGCAGCCAAGTCACTAGCGGGAGTAACCTTGAGCAGTTCTTC.

V is TRBV5-6 and J is TRBJ1-5; TRBD1 matches at 10 bases. With V trimmed by 2 bases and J by 4 bases, 6 bases remained unmatched. In germline, CDR1 is SGHDT, CDR2 YYEEEE. CDR3 length: 16 amino acids. The CDR3 spells CASSFGTGDLNQPQHF. CDR3 nucleotide sequence: TGTGCCAGCAGCTTTGGGACAGGGGACCTTAATCAGCCCCAGCATTTT.

The CDR3 loop is CASSFPGGGRRFF. DNA for the CDR3: TGTGCCAGCAGCTTTCCCGGAGGAGGGCGGCGGTTCTTC. The chain links TRBV5-4 to TRBJ2-1, with D maybe TRBD2 (6 bases). The CDR3 loop spans 13 amino acids. Trimming took off 2 bases at V and 15 bases at J, with 18 bases between the two ends. CDR1 is SGHNT and CDR2 is YYREEE in the germline V gene (reference sequence).

The chain recombines TRBV10-3 with TRBJ2-1; 8 positions agree with TRBD1. After removal of 4 bases from V and 5 bases from J, the junction contained 4 bases not matched to a gene. This CDR3 has 14 residues. Looked up from germline, CDR1 is ENHRY and CDR2 is SYGVKD. CDR3 DNA sequence: TGTGCCATCAGTGGACAGGGGCTCGACAATGAGCAGTTCTTC. It yields the protein CAISGQGLDNEQFF.

V gene TRBV5-1 combines with J gene TRBJ2-1; 7 bases line up with TRBD1. The CDR3 runs to 15 residues. Trimming at V came to 2 bases and at J to 5 bases, leaving 7 bases not matched to a gene. The germline CDR1 and CDR2 sequences are SGHRS and YFSETQ. The DNA of the CDR3 is TGCGCCAGCAGCTTACAGGGGTTTGGGGACAATGAGCAGTTCTTC. It encodes CASSLQGFGDNEQFF.

This clone has just a few counts. The CDR3 is CASGLQASGIDTQYF. The CDR3 region has the DNA TGTGCCAGCGGCTTGCAAGCCTCAGGAATTGATACGCAGTATTTT. The rearrangement links TRBV2 to TRBJ2-3; no firm D call. CDR1 and CDR2 (germline): SNHLY, FYNNEI. Trimming left V 8 bases short and J 6 bases short, with 21 bases between. The CDR3 covers 15 residues. The variable domain in full, with the rest retrieved from reference TRBV2 and TRBJ2-3, is EPEVTQTPSHQVTQMGQEVILRCVPISNHLYFYWYRQILGQKVEFLVSFYNNEISEKSEIFDDQFSVERPDGSNFTLKIRSTKLEDSAMYFCASGLQASGIDTQYFGPGTRLTVL.

This clone was found once. The V gene is TRBV27, the J gene TRBJ2-1; 9 bases line up with TRBD2. Germline values: CDR1 MNHEY, CDR2 SMNVEV (reference sequence). The CDR3 runs to 14 residues. With V trimmed by 5 bases and J by 4 bases, 3 bases remained unmatched. The CDR3 DNA reads as TGTGCCAGCAGTCTAGCGGGGACATACAATGAGCAGTTCTTC. Translated, it gives CASSLAGTYNEQFF.

This chain connects TRBV28 to TRBJ1-1, with D unclear. V lost 7 bases and J lost 0, with 15 bases in between. The germline V gene has CDR1 MDHEN and CDR2 SYDVKM. This CDR3 contains 15 residues. The CDR3 loop is CASTPNGRMNTEAFF. CDR3 DNA sequence: TGTGCCAGCACCCCAAATGGTAGAATGAACACTGAAGCTTTCTTT.

This chain links TRBV5-8 with TRBJ1-3; 7 nucleotides match TRBD1. V was clipped by 0 bases and J by 0 bases; unmatched bases: 3. Per germline, CDR1 SGHTS and CDR2 YDEGEE. The length of the CDR3 is 16 residues. In nucleotides, the CDR3 is TGTGCCAGCAGCTTGGTTACAGGGGACTCTGGAAACACCATATATTTT. Translated, it gives CASSLVTGDSGNTIYF.

The chain uses TRBV27 and TRBJ1-2, with D possibly matching TRBD1 (6 bases). CDR3 length: 14 amino acids. Trimming left V 5 bases short and J 4 bases short, with 14 bases between. Germline CDR1 MNHEY, CDR2 SMNVEV (reference sequence). CDR3 nucleotides: TGTGCCAGCAGTAGGGGCCAGGGGAGCTATGGCTACACCTTC. As protein: CASSRGQGSYGYTF.

The chain is built from TRBV6-1 and TRBJ2-1; no reliable D call. The germline gives CDR1 MNHNS, CDR2 SASEGT. This CDR3 comprises 14 residues. V shed 3 bases and J shed 4 bases, with 10 bases lying between them. The chain's CDR3 is CASSDLGTYNEQFF. For the CDR3, the DNA is TGTGCCAGCAGTGATCTGGGCACATACAATGAGCAGTTCTTC.

This sequence joins TRBV6-1 and TRBJ2-3; 7 bases are shared with TRBD1. Losses at the gene ends were 8 bases for V and 6 bases for J; bases not matched to a gene: 14. This CDR3 is 15 amino acids long. Germline CDR1 and CDR2: MNHNS and SASEGT. CDR3 sequence reads: CASPRGSPGLDTQYF. CDR3 nucleotide sequence: TGTGCCAGCCCCAGGGGGTCCCCGGGTTTGGATACGCAGTATTTT.

Written as DNA, the CDR3 is TGCAGCGCCGCGGCGGCGAACACTGAAGCTTTCTTT. This encodes CSAAAANTEAFF. J is TRBJ1-1 and V is TRBV29-1; D gene uncertain. CDR1 SQVTM and CDR2 ANQGSEA come from the germline V gene. CDR3 length: 12 amino acids. V gave up 7 bases and J gave up 1 base, with 10 bases separating them. Full variable domain (remainder filled in from reference TRBV29-1 and TRBJ1-1): SAVISQKPSRDICQRGTSLTIQCQVDSQVTMMFWYRQQPGQSLTLIATANQGSEATYESGFVIDKFPISRPNLTFSTLTVSNMSPEDSSIYLCSAAAANTEAFFGQGTRLTVV.

This chain connects TRBV5-1 to TRBJ1-2; 10 nucleotides align to TRBD1. CDR1 is SGHRS and CDR2 is YFSETQ in the germline V gene. This CDR3 contains 15 residues. J gave up 1 base and V 3 bases, and 3 bases lay outside the gene matches. The CDR3 sequence is CASSSRDRGNYGYTF. The CDR3 region has the DNA TGCGCCAGCAGCTCTCGGGACAGGGGTAACTATGGCTACACCTTC.

This clone was seen a few times. The chain combines TRBV27 with TRBJ1-2; D not resolved. Per germline, CDR1 MNHEY and CDR2 SMNVEV (reference sequence). CDR3 length equals 10 residues. The CDR3 nucleotides are TGTGTGACAAGACTATATGGCTACACCTTC. Translated, it gives CVTRLYGYTF.

The CDR3 DNA reads TGCGCCAGCAGTGTGGGGACAGGTAACATGAACACTGAAGCTTTCTTT. Its translation is CASSVGTGNMNTEAFF. V gene TRBV5-1 combines with J gene TRBJ1-1, with 8 bases lining up with TRBD1. In germline, CDR1 is SGHRS, CDR2 YFSETQ. The CDR3 runs to 16 residues. V was clipped by 5 bases and J by 0 bases; unmatched bases: 9.

The chain employs TRBV5-1 and TRBJ1-1, with D perhaps matching TRBD1 (6 bases). CDR3 length: 14 residues. Germline-derived CDR1 and CDR2 are SGHRS and YFSETQ. Trimming took 4 bases from V and 7 from J, leaving 17 bases between them. The DNA of the CDR3 is TGCGCCAGCAGCATACCTCGACAGGATGGTGAAGCTTTCTTT. Its translation is CASSIPRQDGEAFF.

The rearrangement uses TRBV19 and TRBJ2-5; 11 bases fit TRBD1. Germline loops: CDR1 LNHDA, CDR2 SQIVND (reference sequence). With 0 bases clipped from V and 1 base from J, the junction kept 7 bases outside the gene matches. The CDR3 contains 18 residues. CDR3 sequence (DNA): TGTGCCAGTAGTATAGATCTGGACAGGGGGCTTTTCCAAGAGACCCAGTACTTC. This encodes CASSIDLDRGLFQETQYF.

This rearrangement joins TRBV6-5 to TRBJ2-1; 10 nucleotides line up with TRBD2. The CDR3 sequence is 16 residues long. V lost 4 bases, J lost 6 bases, and 9 bases stayed unmatched. The germline V gene has CDR1 MNHEY and CDR2 SVGAGI. CDR3 sequence (DNA): TGTGCCAGCAGTTCCCAAGGTAGCGGGAGGATCAATGAGCAGTTCTTC. It is translated as CASSSQGSGRINEQFF.

This clone came up a few times. The rearrangement joins TRBV28 to TRBJ2-2; possible D gene TRBD1, 5 bases. V was cut by 5 bases and J by 1 base, with 8 bases left in between. Germline V gene sequence: CDR1 MDHEN, CDR2 SYDVKM. The CDR3 has 14 residues. The CDR3 DNA sequence: TGTGCCAGCAGTCAGCAGGGGAACACCGGGGAGCTGTTTTTT. Translation: CASSQQGNTGELFF.

The rearrangement uses TRBV15 and TRBJ2-1; the match to TRBD2 covers 11 bases. V was clipped by 8 bases and J by 4 bases; unmatched bases: 10. The length of the CDR3 is 16 residues. Germline lookup yields CDR1 LNHNV and CDR2 YYDKDF (reference sequence). The CDR3 spells CATYPRLAGLYNEQFF. In nucleotides, the CDR3 is TGTGCCACCTACCCTAGACTAGCGGGACTTTACAATGAGCAGTTCTTC. Full variable domain (outside the CDR3, taken from reference TRBV15 and TRBJ2-1): DAMVIQNPRYQVTQFGKPVTLSCSQTLNHNVMYWYQQKSSQAPKLLFHYYDKDFNNEADTPDNFQSRRPNTSFCFLDIRSPGLGDTAMYLCATYPRLAGLYNEQFFGPGTRLTVL.

The V call is TRBV27, the J call TRBJ2-5; 7 bases are shared with TRBD2. Germline CDR1 is MNHEY and CDR2 is SMNVEV (reference sequence). The CDR3 runs to 14 residues. V lost 4 bases, J lost 5 bases, and 7 bases stayed unmatched. In nucleotides, the CDR3 is TGTGCCAGCAGTTGGGAGGGGCCGGAGGAGACCCAGTACTTC. Translated, it gives CASSWEGPEETQYF.

This clone came up a few times. CDR3 in amino acids: CASSPVISGHEQYF. CDR3 coding DNA: TGTGCCAGCAGCCCCGTTATCAGCGGCCACGAGCAGTACTTC. The J gene is TRBJ2-7, the V gene TRBV11-2; D is perhaps TRBD2 (5 bases). In germline, CDR1 is SGHAT, CDR2 FQNNGV. The CDR3 sequence is 14 residues long. V lost 5 bases to trimming and J lost 5 bases, with 16 bases between them. The full variable domain, with the rest looked up from reference TRBV11-2 and TRBJ2-7, is EAGVAQSPRYKIIEKRQSVAFWCNPISGHATLYWYQQILGQGPKLLIQFQNNGVVDDSQLPKDRFSAERLKGVDSTLKIQPAKLEDSAVYLCASSPVISGHEQYFGPGTRLTVT.

The chain links TRBV14 to TRBJ2-7; perhaps TRBD1 as D (6 bases). The CDR3 spans 15 residues. Trimming stripped 0 bases from V and 0 bases from J, with 9 bases between. CDR1 is SGHDN, CDR2 FVKESK, per germline. CDR3 protein: CASSQDAGVSYEQYF. CDR3 bases: TGTGCCAGCAGCCAAGACGCAGGGGTCTCCTACGAGCAGTACTTC.

The rearrangement links TRBV23-1 to TRBJ2-7; 15 bases fit TRBD2. TRBV23-1 is assigned to the ORF class and has an uncertain function. Unmatched junction bases numbered 13, after V lost 7 bases and J lost 3 bases. The CDR3 spans 18 residues. CDR3 coding DNA: TGCGCCAGCAATTCAGGGTGGACTAGCGGGAGGGCACGCTACGAGCAGTACTTC. It yields the protein CASNSGWTSGRARYEQYF.